The rows below give T cell receptor beta chains drawn from one sample of a study of identical twins. One entry per CDR3 protein results from TCRdb running MiXCR on the 5' RACE reads. The sample records 350,000 to 600,000 distinct CDR3 sequences, 14% being singletons. These data were likewise used in another study, on yellow fever vaccine responses in identical twins.

The sample consisted of CD4+ T cells sorted from blood. The receptors here all came from a woman aged 18-35 years in good health. Both conserved end residues are part of each CDR3. Fields, in order: CDR3 DNA, CDR3 protein, D gene, clone size, V gene, J gene. D genes are given only for firm matches. A clone size is listed for some rows: how often the clone was seen (once, few, many), or a class if it is expanded.

cdr3_nt: TGTGCCACCAGCAGAGCAAGGGCTAGCGGGGGGGCCGGAGATACGCAGTATTTT; cdr3_aa: CATSRARASGGAGDTQYF; d_call: TRBD2; clone_size: -; v_call: TRBV15; j_call: TRBJ2-3
cdr3_nt: TGTGCCAGCAGTCGAACCAGAGCCACTACATTAGCTGGGGAGCTGTTTTTT; cdr3_aa: CASSRTRATTLAGELFF; d_call: -; clone_size: -; v_call: TRBV12-3/TRBV12-4; j_call: TRBJ2-2
cdr3_nt: TGCAGCGTTGCTTTGTCGGGGGAGACCCAGTACTTC; cdr3_aa: CSVALSGETQYF; d_call: -; clone_size: -; v_call: TRBV29-1; j_call: TRBJ2-5
cdr3_nt: TGTGCCAGCAGTTCCCCGGGGACTAGCGGGCAGGCATACGAGCAGTACTTC; cdr3_aa: CASSSPGTSGQAYEQYF; d_call: TRBD2; clone_size: -; v_call: TRBV27; j_call: TRBJ2-7
cdr3_nt: TGTGCCAGCAGCTCCAGACAGGGCGCTTCACCCCTCCACTTT; cdr3_aa: CASSSRQGASPLHF; d_call: TRBD1; clone_size: few; v_call: TRBV7-9; j_call: TRBJ1-6
cdr3_nt: TGCGCCAGCAGCTTGTCGGCAGGGGGTCACCAGCATTTT; cdr3_aa: CASSLSAGGHQHF; d_call: TRBD1; clone_size: few; v_call: TRBV5-1; j_call: TRBJ1-5
cdr3_nt: TGTGCCAGCACCATAAGGACGGGTCGGGGGGACGAGCAGTACTTC; cdr3_aa: CASTIRTGRGDEQYF; d_call: TRBD2; clone_size: few; v_call: TRBV6-1; j_call: TRBJ2-7
cdr3_nt: TGTGCCAGCAGCAAAAGGGCCAGGACGTACCAAGAGACCCAGTACTTC; cdr3_aa: CASSKRARTYQETQYF; d_call: -; clone_size: -; v_call: TRBV21-1; j_call: TRBJ2-5
cdr3_nt: TGCGCCAGCAGCCAAGGTACGGCGGGCCAAGAGACCCAGTACTTC; cdr3_aa: CASSQGTAGQETQYF; d_call: -; clone_size: few; v_call: TRBV4-3; j_call: TRBJ2-5
cdr3_nt: TGTGCCAGCAGTTTATATTGGGACAGGGAGAGCTCCTACGAGCAGTACTTC; cdr3_aa: CASSLYWDRESSYEQYF; d_call: TRBD1; clone_size: -; v_call: TRBV12-3/TRBV12-4; j_call: TRBJ2-7
cdr3_nt: TGCGCCAGCAGCTTGCAGCGGGAAGGTTCACCCCTCCACTTT; cdr3_aa: CASSLQREGSPLHF; d_call: -; clone_size: -; v_call: TRBV5-1; j_call: TRBJ1-6
cdr3_nt: TGCAGTGCTAGAGGACTAGCGGGAGGAGGCCAGACCCAGTACTTC; cdr3_aa: CSARGLAGGGQTQYF; d_call: TRBD2; clone_size: -; v_call: TRBV20-1; j_call: TRBJ2-5
cdr3_nt: TGCGCCAGCAGGGGACTTAATACGCCCAATGAGCAGTTCTTC; cdr3_aa: CASRGLNTPNEQFF; d_call: -; clone_size: -; v_call: TRBV10-2; j_call: TRBJ2-1
cdr3_nt: TGTGCCAGCATTCGCGATGGACAGGGGGCCGGAAAACTGTTTTTT; cdr3_aa: CASIRDGQGAGKLFF; d_call: TRBD1; clone_size: few; v_call: TRBV2; j_call: TRBJ1-4
cdr3_nt: TGTGCCAGCAGACGGAGTCTAGCGGGAGTAGTGGAGCAGTTCTTC; cdr3_aa: CASRRSLAGVVEQFF; d_call: TRBD2; clone_size: -; v_call: TRBV6-2/TRBV6-3; j_call: TRBJ2-1
cdr3_nt: TGTGCCAGCAGCTTATGGGAGGGTGGTGAGCAGTACTTC; cdr3_aa: CASSLWEGGEQYF; d_call: TRBD2; clone_size: -; v_call: TRBV7-3; j_call: TRBJ2-7
cdr3_nt: TGTGCCAGCAGTGACTCCGGGTTCGCAGATACGCAGTATTTT; cdr3_aa: CASSDSGFADTQYF; d_call: -; clone_size: -; v_call: TRBV2; j_call: TRBJ2-3
cdr3_nt: TGTGCCAGCAGCTTAGTGCCCAACATCTACGAGCAGTACTTC; cdr3_aa: CASSLVPNIYEQYF; d_call: -; clone_size: -; v_call: TRBV7-9; j_call: TRBJ2-7
cdr3_nt: TGTGCCAGCAGCGTAGGGTCCGGCTCCCCTAGCACAGATACGCAGTATTTT; cdr3_aa: CASSVGSGSPSTDTQYF; d_call: -; clone_size: -; v_call: TRBV9; j_call: TRBJ2-3
cdr3_nt: TGTGCCAGCAGTTTATTATTAGGGGCGAACACTGAAGCTTTCTTT; cdr3_aa: CASSLLLGANTEAFF; d_call: -; clone_size: -; v_call: TRBV28; j_call: TRBJ1-1
cdr3_nt: TGCAGTGCTAGAAGGACAGGGATATTATCTCCGTTCTTC; cdr3_aa: CSARRTGILSPFF; d_call: TRBD1; clone_size: few; v_call: TRBV20-1; j_call: TRBJ2-1
cdr3_nt: TGTGCCAGCAGCCGACTACAAACCGGGGAGCTGTTTTTT; cdr3_aa: CASSRLQTGELFF; d_call: -; clone_size: -; v_call: TRBV5-6; j_call: TRBJ2-2
cdr3_nt: TGTGCCAGCCGACTAGCGGGGGCTCAAGAGACCCAGTACTTC; cdr3_aa: CASRLAGAQETQYF; d_call: TRBD2; clone_size: -; v_call: TRBV3-1; j_call: TRBJ2-5
cdr3_nt: TGTGCCACCAGCAAAATACCTAGCGCGCAAGAGACCCAGTACTTC; cdr3_aa: CATSKIPSAQETQYF; d_call: -; clone_size: -; v_call: TRBV15; j_call: TRBJ2-5
cdr3_nt: TGTGCCAGTAGTATTCCGGGACAGGGCTACGAGCAGTACTTC; cdr3_aa: CASSIPGQGYEQYF; d_call: TRBD1; clone_size: few; v_call: TRBV19; j_call: TRBJ2-7
cdr3_nt: TGCAGTGCTTTCCGGGACACCAAGCAGTACTTC; cdr3_aa: CSAFRDTKQYF; d_call: -; clone_size: -; v_call: TRBV20-1; j_call: TRBJ2-7
cdr3_nt: TGTGCCAGCAGCCAAGATCAGCTAGCCCAGTACTTC; cdr3_aa: CASSQDQLAQYF; d_call: -; clone_size: -; v_call: TRBV4-2; j_call: TRBJ2-5
cdr3_nt: TGTGCCAGCACCGGAGTAGGGACAGAAACCAATCAGCCCCAGCATTTT; cdr3_aa: CASTGVGTETNQPQHF; d_call: TRBD1; clone_size: few; v_call: TRBV2; j_call: TRBJ1-5
cdr3_nt: TGTGCCACCCAGTTAGTCCGGGGGGTTCTCAATGAGCAGTTCTTC; cdr3_aa: CATQLVRGVLNEQFF; d_call: TRBD2; clone_size: many; v_call: TRBV6-5; j_call: TRBJ2-1
cdr3_nt: TGTGCCAGCAAACCGGGACAGCTAAACACCGGGGAGCTGTTTTTT; cdr3_aa: CASKPGQLNTGELFF; d_call: TRBD1; clone_size: -; v_call: TRBV5-6; j_call: TRBJ2-2
cdr3_nt: TGTGCCAGCAGCATGGGGACAGGAAATTCACCCCTCCACTTT; cdr3_aa: CASSMGTGNSPLHF; d_call: TRBD1; clone_size: -; v_call: TRBV5-6; j_call: TRBJ1-6
cdr3_nt: TGTGCCAGCAGCGGACCTAATCGGGTCCCCGGGGAGCTGTTTTTT; cdr3_aa: CASSGPNRVPGELFF; d_call: -; clone_size: few; v_call: TRBV12-3/TRBV12-4; j_call: TRBJ2-2
cdr3_nt: TGTGCCAGCAGCAAAGCGCTTTTCTTAGGGACAGGGAACACCGGGGAGCTGTTTTTT; cdr3_aa: CASSKALFLGTGNTGELFF; d_call: -; clone_size: few; v_call: TRBV21-1; j_call: TRBJ2-2
cdr3_nt: TGTGCCAGCTCACCCGGCAGGAACTCCTACGAGCAGTACTTC; cdr3_aa: CASSPGRNSYEQYF; d_call: -; clone_size: -; v_call: TRBV18; j_call: TRBJ2-7
cdr3_nt: TGTGCCAGCAGTGAAGCTGGGTTTGGTCTAGCGGGGGGAGTTGAGCAGTTCTTC; cdr3_aa: CASSEAGFGLAGGVEQFF; d_call: TRBD2; clone_size: -; v_call: TRBV2; j_call: TRBJ2-1
cdr3_nt: TGTGCCAGCAGTTTGCCTCAGGGGCTTACCTACGAGCAGTACTTC; cdr3_aa: CASSLPQGLTYEQYF; d_call: -; clone_size: -; v_call: TRBV28; j_call: TRBJ2-7
cdr3_nt: TGTGCCAGCAGTAGACAGGGGACTAATTCACCCCTCCACTTT; cdr3_aa: CASSRQGTNSPLHF; d_call: TRBD1; clone_size: few; v_call: TRBV6-1; j_call: TRBJ1-6
cdr3_nt: TGTGCCAGCAGTCCGAGCGGGAGGGTCGAGCAGTACTTC; cdr3_aa: CASSPSGRVEQYF; d_call: TRBD2; clone_size: -; v_call: TRBV28; j_call: TRBJ2-7
cdr3_nt: TGTGCCAGCAGCTTAGTGTCTAGCGGGGACTACGAGCAGTACTTC; cdr3_aa: CASSLVSSGDYEQYF; d_call: TRBD2; clone_size: -; v_call: TRBV7-2; j_call: TRBJ2-7
cdr3_nt: TGTGCCACCAGCAGAGCGGAGGTAGAGCAGTTCTTC; cdr3_aa: CATSRAEVEQFF; d_call: -; clone_size: many; v_call: TRBV15; j_call: TRBJ2-1
cdr3_nt: TGCGCCAGCAGCCAAGATAAGTTAAGCGGAGCCTACAATGAGCAGTTCTTC; cdr3_aa: CASSQDKLSGAYNEQFF; d_call: -; clone_size: many; v_call: TRBV4-3; j_call: TRBJ2-1
cdr3_nt: TGTGCCAGCTCATTGGACCATCAGGGGGAGCAGTACTTC; cdr3_aa: CASSLDHQGEQYF; d_call: -; clone_size: few; v_call: TRBV18; j_call: TRBJ2-7
cdr3_nt: TGTGCCAGCAGTTCAACCGGGACTCTCAATCAGCCCCAGCATTTT; cdr3_aa: CASSSTGTLNQPQHF; d_call: -; clone_size: few; v_call: TRBV28; j_call: TRBJ1-5
cdr3_nt: TGTGCCAGCAGTTACGGGGTTACCGGGGAGCTGTTTTTT; cdr3_aa: CASSYGVTGELFF; d_call: -; clone_size: -; v_call: TRBV6-2/TRBV6-3; j_call: TRBJ2-2
cdr3_nt: TGTGCCAGCAGGACTCCGCGGGGTAACCAAGAGACCCAGTACTTC; cdr3_aa: CASRTPRGNQETQYF; d_call: -; clone_size: -; v_call: TRBV2; j_call: TRBJ2-5
cdr3_nt: TGTGCCAGCAGGTCCGGCGGAAGAACCAACTATGGCTACACCTTC; cdr3_aa: CASRSGGRTNYGYTF; d_call: -; clone_size: few; v_call: TRBV6-1; j_call: TRBJ1-2
cdr3_nt: TGTGCCAGCAGCTTAAGCGGGGGACGCTCCTACAATGAGCAGTTCTTC; cdr3_aa: CASSLSGGRSYNEQFF; d_call: TRBD2; clone_size: -; v_call: TRBV11-2; j_call: TRBJ2-1
cdr3_nt: TGTGCCAGCAGCCAAGATCGAACTAGCGGGCCCTACGAGCAGTACTTC; cdr3_aa: CASSQDRTSGPYEQYF; d_call: TRBD2; clone_size: few; v_call: TRBV4-2; j_call: TRBJ2-7
cdr3_nt: TGTGCCAGCAGTCCCAGGACTAGCGGGGAAGAGACCCAGTACTTC; cdr3_aa: CASSPRTSGEETQYF; d_call: TRBD2; clone_size: many; v_call: TRBV18; j_call: TRBJ2-5
cdr3_nt: TGTGCCAGCAGCGTAGCGGGGGGGCGGAATGAGCAGTTCTTC; cdr3_aa: CASSVAGGRNEQFF; d_call: TRBD2; clone_size: -; v_call: TRBV9; j_call: TRBJ2-1
cdr3_nt: TGTGCCAGCAGCTTGGTTTCGGGGCCCTTGGAGCAGTACTTC; cdr3_aa: CASSLVSGPLEQYF; d_call: -; clone_size: -; v_call: TRBV5-5; j_call: TRBJ2-7
cdr3_nt: TGTGCCAGCAGTGACTCGCCCCTTGGCACAGATACGCAGTATTTT; cdr3_aa: CASSDSPLGTDTQYF; d_call: -; clone_size: -; v_call: TRBV6-4; j_call: TRBJ2-3
cdr3_nt: TGTGCCAGCAACGGTCTCTCTGGGGCCAACGTCCTGACTTTC; cdr3_aa: CASNGLSGANVLTF; d_call: -; clone_size: many; v_call: TRBV11-2; j_call: TRBJ2-6
cdr3_nt: TGTGCCAGCAGCTTAAACCTAGATACGCAGTATTTT; cdr3_aa: CASSLNLDTQYF; d_call: -; clone_size: many; v_call: TRBV11-2; j_call: TRBJ2-3
cdr3_nt: TGTGCCAGCAGCCCAGGACTAGTTGGCTACGAGCAGTACTTC; cdr3_aa: CASSPGLVGYEQYF; d_call: TRBD2; clone_size: few; v_call: TRBV9; j_call: TRBJ2-7